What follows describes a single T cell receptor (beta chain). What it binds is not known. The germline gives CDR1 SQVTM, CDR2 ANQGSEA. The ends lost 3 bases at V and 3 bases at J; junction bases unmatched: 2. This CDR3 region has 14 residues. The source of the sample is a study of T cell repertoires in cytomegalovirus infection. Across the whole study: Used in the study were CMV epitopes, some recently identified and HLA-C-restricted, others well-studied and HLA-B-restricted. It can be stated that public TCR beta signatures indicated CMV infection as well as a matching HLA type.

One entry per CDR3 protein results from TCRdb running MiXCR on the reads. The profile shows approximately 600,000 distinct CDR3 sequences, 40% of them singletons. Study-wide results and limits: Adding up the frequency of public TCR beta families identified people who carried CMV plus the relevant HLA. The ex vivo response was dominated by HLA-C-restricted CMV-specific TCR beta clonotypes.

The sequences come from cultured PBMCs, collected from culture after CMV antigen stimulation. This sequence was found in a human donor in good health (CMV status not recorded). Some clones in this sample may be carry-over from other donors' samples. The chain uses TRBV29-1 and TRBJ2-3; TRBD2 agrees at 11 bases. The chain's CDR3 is CSVDSGGATDTQYF. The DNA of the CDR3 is TGCAGCGTTGATAGCGGGGGGGCTACAGATACGCAGTATTTT.